The rows below give T cell receptor beta chains drawn from one sample of a study of PD-L1 blockade in urothelial cancer. Here immunoSEQ multiplex PCR was the method, and the copy in TCRdb shows in-frame clones only, minus some. Found here are 100,000 to 150,000 clones, more than 70% of them singletons; the top ten hold 2.4%. The source material was PBMCs, sampled around atezolizumab (anti-PD-L1) treatment. The receptors were sampled from a man aged 50-59 years with urothelial cancer. Each CDR3 is given with its conserved first and last residue. The D gene is left open where the match is weak. Clone size, where shown, is once, few, many, or a class for clones that have expanded.

clone size: -; J gene: TRBJ1-6; CDR3 length: 15; V gene: TRBV18; D gene: -; CDR3 protein: CASSPVRDLNSPLHF; CDR3 DNA: TGTGCCAGCTCACCCGTCAGGGATTTGAATTCACCCCTCCACTTT
clone size: -; J gene: TRBJ2-1; CDR3 length: 12; V gene: TRBV10-3; D gene: -; CDR3 protein: CAITGQKAEQFF; CDR3 DNA: TGTGCCATCACCGGACAGAAGGCTGAGCAGTTCTTC
clone size: few; J gene: TRBJ2-2; CDR3 length: 14; V gene: TRBV27; D gene: -; CDR3 protein: CASSSLAETGELFF; CDR3 DNA: TGTGCCAGCAGTTCACTAGCTGAAACCGGGGAGCTGTTTTTT
clone size: -; J gene: TRBJ2-2; CDR3 length: 13; V gene: TRBV7-3; D gene: -; CDR3 protein: CASSSQGTGELFF; CDR3 DNA: TGTGCCAGCAGCTCACAGGGTACCGGGGAGCTGTTTTTT
clone size: once; J gene: TRBJ2-5; CDR3 length: 13; V gene: TRBV7-8; D gene: TRBD2; CDR3 protein: CASRLAGQETQYF; CDR3 DNA: TGTGCCAGCCGACTAGCGGGGCAAGAGACCCAGTACTTC
clone size: -; J gene: TRBJ2-1; CDR3 length: 16; V gene: TRBV4-2; D gene: TRBD1; CDR3 protein: CASSQGNDRGYNEQFF; CDR3 DNA: TGTGCCAGCAGCCAAGGGAACGACAGGGGGTACAATGAGCAGTTCTTC
clone size: -; J gene: TRBJ1-5; CDR3 length: 16; V gene: TRBV23-1; D gene: TRBD1; CDR3 protein: CASSHSQGTENQPQHF; CDR3 DNA: TGCGCCAGCAGTCACTCCCAGGGGACAGAAAATCAGCCCCAGCATTTT
clone size: -; J gene: TRBJ1-1; CDR3 length: 11; V gene: TRBV28; D gene: -; CDR3 protein: CASRGNTEAFF; CDR3 DNA: TGTGCCAGCCGGGGGAACACTGAAGCTTTCTTT
clone size: -; J gene: TRBJ2-3; CDR3 length: 12; V gene: TRBV10-1; D gene: -; CDR3 protein: CASSTSTDTQYF; CDR3 DNA: TGCGCCAGCAGCACTAGCACAGATACGCAGTATTTT
clone size: -; J gene: TRBJ2-1; CDR3 length: 19; V gene: TRBV7-8; D gene: -; CDR3 protein: CASSFGSPVNRVLYNEQFF; CDR3 DNA: TGTGCCAGCAGCTTCGGGTCCCCTGTCAACAGGGTGCTCTACAATGAGCAGTTCTTC
clone size: -; J gene: TRBJ2-7; CDR3 length: 16; V gene: TRBV11-2; D gene: TRBD2; CDR3 protein: CASSLVTSGPAYEQYF; CDR3 DNA: TGTGCCAGCAGCTTAGTGACTAGCGGGCCTGCCTACGAGCAGTACTTC
clone size: medium-sized; J gene: TRBJ2-7; CDR3 length: 14; V gene: TRBV19; D gene: -; CDR3 protein: CASSMIHSSYEQYF; CDR3 DNA: TGTGCCAGTAGTATGATCCACAGCTCCTACGAGCAGTACTTC
clone size: -; J gene: TRBJ2-3; CDR3 length: 17; V gene: TRBV7-3; D gene: -; CDR3 protein: CASSEQPLTQGLPKQYF; CDR3 DNA: TGTGCCAGCAGCGAACAACCCCTCACCCAGGGACTTCCGAAGCAGTATTTT
clone size: -; J gene: TRBJ2-1; CDR3 length: 13; V gene: TRBV2; D gene: -; CDR3 protein: CASSGSSYNEQFF; CDR3 DNA: TGTGCCAGCAGCGGGAGCTCCTACAATGAGCAGTTCTTC
clone size: once; J gene: TRBJ1-2; CDR3 length: 15; V gene: TRBV19; D gene: TRBD1; CDR3 protein: CASSTTYRGNYGYTF; CDR3 DNA: TGTGCCAGTAGTACGACATACAGGGGGAACTATGGCTACACCTTC
clone size: -; J gene: TRBJ2-2; CDR3 length: 14; V gene: TRBV6-5; D gene: TRBD2; CDR3 protein: CASISGRVNGELFF; CDR3 DNA: TGTGCCAGCATTAGCGGGAGGGTGAACGGGGAGCTGTTTTTT
clone size: few; J gene: TRBJ2-3; CDR3 length: 12; V gene: TRBV5-6; D gene: -; CDR3 protein: CASSLSLDTQYF; CDR3 DNA: TGTGCCAGCAGCTTATCCCTCGATACGCAGTATTTT
clone size: -; J gene: TRBJ1-4; CDR3 length: 13; V gene: TRBV2; D gene: -; CDR3 protein: CASRVWGDEKLFF; CDR3 DNA: TGTGCCAGCAGGGTTTGGGGGGATGAAAAACTGTTTTTT
clone size: -; J gene: TRBJ2-1; CDR3 length: 15; V gene: TRBV28; D gene: TRBD1; CDR3 protein: CASSLTTGGGLGQFF; CDR3 DNA: TGTGCCAGCAGTTTAACGACAGGGGGGGGATTGGGGCAGTTCTTC
clone size: -; J gene: TRBJ2-5; CDR3 length: 15; V gene: TRBV19; D gene: -; CDR3 protein: CASSTIDSHQETQYF; CDR3 DNA: TGTGCCAGTAGTACCATTGACAGTCACCAAGAGACCCAGTACTTC
clone size: once; J gene: TRBJ2-7; CDR3 length: 14; V gene: TRBV28; D gene: -; CDR3 protein: CASSLSSRGGEQYF; CDR3 DNA: TGTGCCAGCAGTTTATCCTCTCGAGGGGGCGAGCAGTACTTC
clone size: -; J gene: TRBJ1-2; CDR3 length: 10; V gene: TRBV20-1; D gene: -; CDR3 protein: CSAGGDGYTF; CDR3 DNA: TGCAGTGCAGGAGGCGATGGCTACACCTTC
clone size: -; J gene: TRBJ2-2; CDR3 length: 16; V gene: TRBV11-1; D gene: -; CDR3 protein: CASSLVGSGVVGELFF; CDR3 DNA: TGTGCCAGCAGCTTAGTGGGCTCAGGGGTTGTCGGGGAGCTGTTTTTT
clone size: -; J gene: TRBJ1-5; CDR3 length: 14; V gene: TRBV2; D gene: -; CDR3 protein: CASSEHLRNQPQHF; CDR3 DNA: TGTGCCAGCAGTGAGCACCTACGCAATCAGCCCCAGCATTTT
clone size: -; J gene: TRBJ2-7; CDR3 length: 19; V gene: TRBV2; D gene: TRBD2; CDR3 protein: CASSGGRTVAGTSTAEQYF; CDR3 DNA: TGTGCCAGCAGTGGAGGGAGGACAGTTGCCGGGACTAGCACGGCCGAGCAGTACTTC
clone size: once; J gene: TRBJ2-1; CDR3 length: 14; V gene: TRBV19; D gene: TRBD1; CDR3 protein: CASSRGTGHNEQFF; CDR3 DNA: TGTGCCAGTAGTAGGGGGACAGGCCACAATGAGCAGTTCTTC
clone size: -; J gene: TRBJ2-7; CDR3 length: 16; V gene: TRBV2; D gene: TRBD1; CDR3 protein: CASSDSAGTGLMEQYF; CDR3 DNA: TGTGCCAGCAGTGACAGCGCGGGGACAGGTCTGATGGAGCAGTACTTC
clone size: -; J gene: TRBJ2-1; CDR3 length: 14; V gene: TRBV5-1; D gene: -; CDR3 protein: CASSPELGKNEQFF; CDR3 DNA: TGCGCCAGCAGCCCTGAACTAGGCAAAAATGAGCAGTTCTTC
clone size: once; J gene: TRBJ2-1; CDR3 length: 15; V gene: TRBV6-1; D gene: TRBD2; CDR3 protein: CASSPSGSTYNEQFF; CDR3 DNA: TGTGCCAGCAGTCCAAGCGGGAGTACCTACAATGAGCAGTTCTTC
clone size: -; J gene: TRBJ2-7; CDR3 length: 11; V gene: TRBV6-1; D gene: -; CDR3 protein: CASNFRGGQYF; CDR3 DNA: TGTGCCAGCAATTTTCGTGGCGGACAGTACTTC
clone size: -; J gene: TRBJ1-2; CDR3 length: 13; V gene: TRBV5-1; D gene: -; CDR3 protein: CASSLEQGSGYTF; CDR3 DNA: TGCGCCAGCAGCTTGGAACAGGGCTCTGGCTACACCTTC
clone size: -; J gene: TRBJ1-3; CDR3 length: 14; V gene: TRBV7-9; D gene: -; CDR3 protein: CASSPGTVGNTIYF; CDR3 DNA: TGTGCCAGCAGCCCCGGGACTGTTGGAAACACCATATATTTT
clone size: -; J gene: TRBJ1-1; CDR3 length: 13; V gene: TRBV18; D gene: -; CDR3 protein: CASQGSLNTEAFF; CDR3 DNA: TGTGCCAGTCAAGGGAGCTTGAACACTGAAGCTTTCTTT
clone size: -; J gene: TRBJ2-7; CDR3 length: 15; V gene: TRBV7-8; D gene: -; CDR3 protein: CASSSQRGATYEQYF; CDR3 DNA: TGTGCCAGCAGCTCTCAGCGTGGGGCCACCTACGAGCAGTACTTC
clone size: -; J gene: TRBJ1-1; CDR3 length: 14; V gene: TRBV19; D gene: -; CDR3 protein: CASSPRQKNTEAFF; CDR3 DNA: TGTGCCAGTAGTCCCCGACAAAAGAACACTGAAGCTTTCTTT
clone size: -; J gene: TRBJ2-7; CDR3 length: 15; V gene: TRBV28; D gene: TRBD1; CDR3 protein: CASSLSGTGSYEQYF; CDR3 DNA: TGTGCCAGCAGTTTATCCGGGACAGGGTCCTACGAGCAGTACTTC
clone size: -; J gene: TRBJ1-6; CDR3 length: 14; V gene: TRBV7-3; D gene: TRBD1; CDR3 protein: CASSLTGNNSPLHF; CDR3 DNA: TGTGCCAGCAGCCTGACAGGGAATAATTCACCCCTCCACTTT
clone size: -; J gene: TRBJ2-3; CDR3 length: 17; V gene: TRBV28; D gene: TRBD2; CDR3 protein: CASSLSSGASSTDTQYF; CDR3 DNA: TGTGCCAGCAGTTTATCTAGCGGGGCCTCTAGCACAGATACGCAGTATTTT
clone size: -; J gene: TRBJ2-5; CDR3 length: 15; V gene: TRBV11-2; D gene: -; CDR3 protein: CASSFRGLGQETQYF; CDR3 DNA: TGTGCCAGCAGCTTCCGAGGACTGGGCCAAGAGACCCAGTACTTC
clone size: -; J gene: TRBJ2-7; CDR3 length: 14; V gene: TRBV5-5; D gene: TRBD1; CDR3 protein: CASSQTGSSYEQYF; CDR3 DNA: TGTGCCAGCAGCCAGACAGGGAGCTCCTACGAGCAGTACTTC
clone size: -; J gene: TRBJ1-1; CDR3 length: 14; V gene: TRBV5-4; D gene: -; CDR3 protein: CASSPGMVRTEAFF; CDR3 DNA: TGTGCCAGCAGCCCCGGGATGGTTCGCACTGAAGCTTTCTTT
clone size: -; J gene: TRBJ2-2; CDR3 length: 15; V gene: TRBV5-5; D gene: TRBD2; CDR3 protein: CASILAGGPTGELFF; CDR3 DNA: TGTGCCAGCATTCTAGCGGGAGGGCCCACCGGGGAGCTGTTTTTT
clone size: -; J gene: TRBJ1-2; CDR3 length: 13; V gene: TRBV2; D gene: -; CDR3 protein: CASSLQGIGGYTF; CDR3 DNA: TGTGCCAGCAGTCTTCAGGGGATAGGTGGCTACACCTTC
clone size: -; J gene: TRBJ2-1; CDR3 length: 15; V gene: TRBV18; D gene: TRBD2; CDR3 protein: CASSPQLAGGDEQFF; CDR3 DNA: TGTGCCAGCTCACCACAATTGGCGGGAGGTGATGAGCAGTTCTTC
clone size: -; J gene: TRBJ2-1; CDR3 length: 15; V gene: TRBV5-1; D gene: -; CDR3 protein: CASSSKTTSYNEQFF; CDR3 DNA: TGCGCCAGCAGCTCTAAGACAACCTCCTACAATGAGCAGTTCTTC
clone size: -; J gene: TRBJ1-5; CDR3 length: 12; V gene: TRBV13; D gene: -; CDR3 protein: CASSVRFGPQHF; CDR3 DNA: TGTGCCAGCAGCGTCAGATTTGGTCCCCAGCATTTT
clone size: -; J gene: TRBJ2-7; CDR3 length: 13; V gene: TRBV6-6; D gene: -; CDR3 protein: CASSYGSDYEQYF; CDR3 DNA: TGTGCCAGCAGTTACGGTAGCGACTACGAGCAGTACTTC
clone size: -; J gene: TRBJ1-2; CDR3 length: 14; V gene: TRBV15; D gene: TRBD1; CDR3 protein: CATSGDRGNYGYTF; CDR3 DNA: TGTGCCACCAGCGGGGACAGGGGTAACTATGGCTACACCTTC
clone size: -; J gene: TRBJ1-2; CDR3 length: 15; V gene: TRBV5-5; D gene: -; CDR3 protein: CASSLGGPGDYGYTF; CDR3 DNA: TGTGCCAGCAGCTTGGGCGGGCCAGGGGACTATGGCTACACCTTC
clone size: -; J gene: TRBJ1-3; CDR3 length: 14; V gene: TRBV6-1; D gene: -; CDR3 protein: CASGLDRSGNTIYF; CDR3 DNA: TGTGCCAGCGGTCTGGACAGATCCGGAAACACCATATATTTT
clone size: -; J gene: TRBJ1-6; CDR3 length: 15; V gene: TRBV5-1; D gene: -; CDR3 protein: CASSSDTSYNSPLHF; CDR3 DNA: TGCGCCAGCAGCTCAGACACCTCCTATAATTCACCCCTCCACTTT
clone size: -; J gene: TRBJ1-5; CDR3 length: 12; V gene: TRBV7-8; D gene: -; CDR3 protein: CASSLVRQPQHF; CDR3 DNA: TGTGCCAGCAGCTTAGTCCGTCAGCCCCAGCATTTT
clone size: -; J gene: TRBJ2-1; CDR3 length: 15; V gene: TRBV5-8; D gene: -; CDR3 protein: CASSLLAGSYNEQFF; CDR3 DNA: TGTGCCAGCAGCTTGCTCGCGGGCTCCTACAATGAGCAGTTCTTC
clone size: -; J gene: TRBJ1-1; CDR3 length: 14; V gene: TRBV5-4; D gene: -; CDR3 protein: CASSLDRDNTEAFF; CDR3 DNA: TGTGCCAGCAGCTTGGACAGGGATAACACTGAAGCTTTCTTT
clone size: -; J gene: TRBJ1-6; CDR3 length: 17; V gene: TRBV7-2; D gene: TRBD1; CDR3 protein: CASSLRAGTGFNSPLHF; CDR3 DNA: TGTGCCAGCAGCCTCAGGGCCGGGACAGGGTTTAATTCACCCCTCCACTTT